The sequence of this T cell receptor beta chain was determined in a study of blood T cells in healthy people across ages. Study-wide points: Long-lived and aged donors differed, with more naive CD4+ cells and higher diversity in the long-lived.

The use of a sample-barcoded 5' primer and a J-beta primer mix characterized a second PCR of 7 to 11 cycles. Every sample gave at least 2.5 million paired-end reads containing CDR3. TCRdb used MiXCR to reprocess the 5' RACE reads, holding one entry per CDR3 protein. This table holds around 280,000 distinct CDR3 sequences, less than 30% found once. A note on this clonotype: Its antigen is currently unknown.

Germline V lookup: CDR1 SNHLY, CDR2 FYNNEI. The CDR3 spans 18 residues. The genes are TRBV2 and TRBJ2-5; 14 bases agree with TRBD2. The last part of the DNA fits TRBJ2-1 better; the J call may be wrong. The receptor was isolated from a woman in her seventies in good health. The sample consisted of blood. In DNA form, the CDR3 reads TGTGCCAGCAGGAGAGCGCCGGGACTAGCGGGAGAGGGGAATGAGCAGTTCTTC. It translates to CASRRAPGLAGEGNEQFF.